The 20 T cell receptor beta chains presented below share a single source sample, sequenced in a study of shared clonotypes between healthy human individuals. Clones were read by immunoSEQ multiplex PCR, and TCRdb kept only the in-frame ones, dropping some. The sample consists of around 690,000 clones, about 90% of them appearing once. The sequencing sample was made of memory CD8+ T cells from PBMCs. Subset in this sample: CD45RO+ cells pooled with CCR7-negative TemRA cells. These receptors came from a man younger than 30 in good health. Some clones in this sample may be carry-over from other donors' samples.

The chain recombines TRBV2 with TRBJ2-5, with D unclear. This CDR3 has 14 amino acids. The V end lost 2 bases, the J end lost 5 bases, and 12 bases lay between the germline ends. In germline, CDR1 is SNHLY, CDR2 FYNNEI. For the CDR3, the DNA is TGTGCCAGCAGTGAATTCGGAAACCGGGAGACCCAGTACTTC. Protein sequence: CASSEFGNRETQYF.

The rearrangement uses TRBV18 and TRBJ2-3; the match to TRBD1 covers 7 bases. The J segment lost 0 bases and the V segment lost 1 base, leaving 13 bases of the junction unmatched. The V gene's germline CDR1 is KGHSH and CDR2 LQKENI. The CDR3 contains 19 residues. The CDR3 is CASSPRMRPGQSSTDTQYF. The CDR3 bases are TGTGCCAGCTCACCACGTATGCGACCGGGACAGAGTAGCACAGATACGCAGTATTTT.

The V gene is TRBV7-8, the J gene TRBJ2-3; tentative D call: TRBD2 (7 bases). Germline V gene data show CDR1 as SGHVS and CDR2 as FQNEAQ. V was shortened by 1 base and J by 3 bases, with 17 bases between the two germline ends. There are 17 residues in the CDR3. The chain's CDR3 is CASSLESGEGGTDTQYF. For the CDR3, the DNA is TGTGCCAGCAGCTTAGAGTCGGGAGAGGGGGGGACAGATACGCAGTATTTT.

The chain couples TRBV11-3 to TRBJ2-2; perhaps TRBD1 as D (5 bases). Germline-derived CDR1 and CDR2 are SGHNT and YENEEA. V was pared by 4 bases and J by 4 bases, with 16 bases between. The CDR3 length is 16 residues. CDR3 DNA sequence: TGTGCCAGCAGCTCACGGACACATCCTACCACCGGGGAGCTGTTTTTT. It specifies CASSSRTHPTTGELFF.

The rearrangement uses TRBV2 and TRBJ2-6; D is unclear. CDR1 SNHLY and CDR2 FYNNEI come from the germline V gene. The ends were cut back, 4 bases at V and 3 bases at J, with 19 bases in the middle. The CDR3 is 18 residues long. CDR3 residues: CASSVSDLTVFGANVLTF. The CDR3, as DNA: TGTGCCAGCAGTGTTTCGGACCTTACTGTTTTTGGGGCCAACGTCCTGACTTTC.

The chain recombines TRBV14 with TRBJ1-1; D is uncertain. The ends were cut back, 0 bases at V and 4 bases at J, with 15 bases in the middle. This CDR3 comprises 16 residues. CDR1 and CDR2 (germline): SGHDN, FVKESK. The DNA for the CDR3 is TGTGCCAGCAGCCAAGATAATTGGGAAACGGGCACTGAAGCTTTCTTT. Its translation: CASSQDNWETGTEAFF.

This chain links TRBV7-9 with TRBJ2-7, with 10 bases aligning to TRBD1. The CDR3 extends over 19 amino acids. Trimming cost V 4 bases and J 3 bases; bases outside gene matches: 18. Germline V gene data show CDR1 as SEHNR and CDR2 as FQNEAQ (reference sequence). The CDR3 protein is CASSWDRGKSGITLYEQYF. CDR3 nucleotides: TGTGCCAGCAGCTGGGACAGGGGCAAGTCCGGGATCACCCTCTACGAGCAGTACTTC.

V is TRBV7-6 and J is TRBJ2-7; maybe TRBD2 (7 bases). The germline gives CDR1 SGHVS, CDR2 FNYEAQ. The V end lost 3 bases, the J end lost 4 bases, and 16 bases lay between the germline ends. This CDR3 is 15 amino acids long. CDR3 protein: CASSLGAGASYEQYF. DNA of the CDR3: TGTGCCAGCAGCTTGGGGGCGGGGGCTTCTTACGAGCAGTACTTC.

This chain joins TRBV4-3 and TRBJ1-4; TRBD1 matches at 8 bases. The length of the CDR3 is 16 residues. Germline values: CDR1 LGHNA, CDR2 YSLEER. Germline trimming cut 3 bases from V and 5 bases from J; bases unmatched to any gene: 8. CDR3 sequence: CASSQDRVGENEKLFF. In DNA form, the CDR3 reads TGCGCCAGCAGCCAGGACAGGGTTGGTGAGAATGAAAAACTGTTTTTT.

V usage is TRBV11-1 and J usage is TRBJ2-7, with unresolved D. CDR3 length: 12 residues. V was pared by 5 bases and J by 5 bases, with 10 bases between. Germline CDR1 reads SGHAT; CDR2 reads FQDESV (reference sequence). This CDR3 reads CASSGRTHEQYF. The DNA for the CDR3 is TGTGCCAGCAGCGGTCGCACCCACGAGCAGTACTTC.

The V and J genes are TRBV9 and TRBJ2-7; D not certain. The CDR3 runs to 13 residues. Trimming stripped 4 bases from V and 4 bases from J, with 12 bases between. Germline-derived CDR1 and CDR2 are SGDLS and YYNGEE. For the CDR3, the DNA is TGTGCCAGCAGCCCCGGGTATGGGTACGAGCAGTACTTC. Protein product: CASSPGYGYEQYF.

This clone was counted once. The rearrangement uses TRBV4-3 and TRBJ2-1; 7 bases match TRBD1. The V segment lost 0 bases and the J segment 9 bases; nucleotides outside the gene matches: 5. The germline gives CDR1 LGHNA, CDR2 YSLEER. The CDR3 totals 14 residues. The CDR3, as DNA: TGCGCCAGCAGCCAAGATGGGACAGTTGGTGAGCAGTTCTTC. Translation gives CASSQDGTVGEQFF.

Notes on this clone: The sample has other DNA sequences that encode this CDR3 too. The chain uses TRBV7-9 and TRBJ2-7, with a weak D call TRBD1 (6 bases). CDR1 SEHNR and CDR2 FQNEAQ come from the germline V gene (reference sequence). Trimming pared 3 bases from V and 6 bases from J, leaving 6 bases between. The CDR3 covers 11 residues. The CDR3 nucleotides read TGTGCCAGCAGCTTCAGGGGCGAGCAGTACTTC. Protein product: CASSFRGEQYF.

V is TRBV27 and J is TRBJ2-7; 7 bases map to TRBD1. CDR1 and CDR2 (germline): MNHEY, SMNVEV (reference sequence). The CDR3 extends over 14 amino acids. V lost 3 bases, J lost 0 bases, and 2 bases stayed unmatched. CDR3 DNA sequence: TGTGCCAGCAGTTTCGGACAGGTCTCCTACGAGCAGTACTTC. This gives the protein CASSFGQVSYEQYF.

This clone was detected only a few times. The J gene is TRBJ1-3, the V gene TRBV30, with D unclear. V lost 1 base and J lost 0, with 4 bases in between. CDR3 length: 13 residues. Germline CDR1 is GTSNPN and CDR2 is SVGIG (reference sequence). The DNA of the CDR3 is TGTGCCTGGAGTGGGATCTCTGGAAACACCATATATTTT. As protein: CAWSGISGNTIYF.

The rearrangement links TRBV7-9 to TRBJ2-7; unclear D gene. Germline CDR1 is SEHNR and CDR2 is FQNEAQ (reference sequence). This CDR3 region has 14 residues. V was cut by 3 bases and J by 6 bases, with 15 bases left in between. The CDR3 loop is CASSFGSGASEQYF. Written as DNA, the CDR3 is TGTGCCAGCAGCTTTGGGTCCGGAGCAAGCGAGCAGTACTTC.

The CDR3 spells CASSTPGLAGDEQFF. DNA for the CDR3: TGTGCCAGCAGCACCCCGGGACTAGCGGGAGATGAGCAGTTCTTC. The chain is built from TRBV7-9 and TRBJ2-1; 14 bases align to TRBD2. From germline, CDR1 is SEHNR and CDR2 FQNEAQ (reference sequence). V shed 5 bases, J shed 8 bases, and the junction held 5 bases outside the gene matches. CDR3 size: 15 residues. Full variable domain (outside the CDR3, taken from reference TRBV7-9 and TRBJ2-1): DTGVSQNPRHKITKRGQNVTFRCDPISEHNRLYWYRQTLGQGPEFLTYFQNEAQLEKSRLLSDRFSAERPKGSFSTLEIQRTEQGDSAMYLCASSTPGLAGDEQFFGPGTRLTVL.

A single count supports this clone. The chain couples TRBV10-3 to TRBJ2-2; TRBD2 aligns across 8 bases. The CDR3 is made up of 14 amino acids. Germline lookup yields CDR1 ENHRY and CDR2 SYGVKD. V lost 9 bases, J lost 0 bases, and 3 bases stayed unmatched. CDR3 sequence: CAMSGSPNTGELFF. In DNA form, the CDR3 reads TGTGCCATGAGCGGGAGCCCGAACACCGGGGAGCTGTTTTTT.

The chain carries TRBV29-1 and TRBJ1-4; D uncertain. V lost 4 bases and J lost 7, with 7 bases in between. The germline V gene has CDR1 SQVTM and CDR2 ANQGSEA. CDR3 length: 11 residues. CDR3 sequence reads: CSVVQAEKLFF. CDR3 DNA: TGCAGCGTTGTCCAAGCTGAAAAACTGTTTTTT. The full variable domain, with the rest looked up from reference TRBV29-1 and TRBJ1-4, is SAVISQKPSRDICQRGTSLTIQCQVDSQVTMMFWYRQQPGQSLTLIATANQGSEATYESGFVIDKFPISRPNLTFSTLTVSNMSPEDSSIYLCSVVQAEKLFFGSGTQLSVL.

The chain has TRBV27 and TRBJ1-5; 11 bases fit TRBD1. In germline, CDR1 is MNHEY, CDR2 SMNVEV (reference sequence). The trim removed 5 bases at V and 0 bases at J, leaving 12 bases unmatched. The CDR3 has 19 residues. CDR3 DNA sequence: TGTGCCAGCAGTCCTCGGACCGGACAGGGGGCTTATAGCAATCAGCCCCAGCATTTT. It yields the protein CASSPRTGQGAYSNQPQHF.